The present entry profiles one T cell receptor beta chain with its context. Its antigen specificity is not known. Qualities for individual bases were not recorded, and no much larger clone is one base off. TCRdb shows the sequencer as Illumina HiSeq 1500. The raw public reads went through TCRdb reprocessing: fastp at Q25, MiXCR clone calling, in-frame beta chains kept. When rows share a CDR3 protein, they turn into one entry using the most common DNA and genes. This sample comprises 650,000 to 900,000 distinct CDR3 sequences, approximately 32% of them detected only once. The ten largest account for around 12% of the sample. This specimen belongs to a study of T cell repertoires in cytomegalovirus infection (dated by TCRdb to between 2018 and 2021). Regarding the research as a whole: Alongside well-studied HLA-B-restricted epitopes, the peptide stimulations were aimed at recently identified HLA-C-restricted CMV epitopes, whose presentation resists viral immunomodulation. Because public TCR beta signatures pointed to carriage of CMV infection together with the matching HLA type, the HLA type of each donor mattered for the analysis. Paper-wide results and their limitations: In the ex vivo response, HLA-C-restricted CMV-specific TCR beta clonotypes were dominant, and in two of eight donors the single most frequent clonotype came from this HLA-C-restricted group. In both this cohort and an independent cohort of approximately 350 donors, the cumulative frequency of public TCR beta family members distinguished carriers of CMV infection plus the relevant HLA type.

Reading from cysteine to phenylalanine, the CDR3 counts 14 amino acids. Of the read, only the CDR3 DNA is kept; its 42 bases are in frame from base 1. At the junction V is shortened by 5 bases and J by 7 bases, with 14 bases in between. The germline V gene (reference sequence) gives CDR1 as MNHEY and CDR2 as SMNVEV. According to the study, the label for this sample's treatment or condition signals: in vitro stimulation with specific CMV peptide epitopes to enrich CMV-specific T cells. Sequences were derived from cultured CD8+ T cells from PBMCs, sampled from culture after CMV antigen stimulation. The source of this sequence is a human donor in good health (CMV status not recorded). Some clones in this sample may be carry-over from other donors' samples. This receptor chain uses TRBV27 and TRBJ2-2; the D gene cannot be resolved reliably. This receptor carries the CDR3 CASSAETSGGELFF. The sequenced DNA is TGTGCCAGCAGTGCGGAGACTTCGGGCGGGGAGCTGTTTTTT.